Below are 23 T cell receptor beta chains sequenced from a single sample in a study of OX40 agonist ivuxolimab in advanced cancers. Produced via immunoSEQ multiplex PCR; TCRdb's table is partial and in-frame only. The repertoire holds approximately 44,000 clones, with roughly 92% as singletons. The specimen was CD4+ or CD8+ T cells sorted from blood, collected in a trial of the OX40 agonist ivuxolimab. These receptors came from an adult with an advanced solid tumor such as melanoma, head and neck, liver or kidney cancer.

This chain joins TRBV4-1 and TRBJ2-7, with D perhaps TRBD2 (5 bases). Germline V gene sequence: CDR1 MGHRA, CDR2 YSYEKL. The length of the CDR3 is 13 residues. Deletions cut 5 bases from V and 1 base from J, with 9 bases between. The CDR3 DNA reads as TGCGCCAGCAGCTCCGGGGTGTCCTACGAGCAGTACTTC. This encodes CASSSGVSYEQYF.

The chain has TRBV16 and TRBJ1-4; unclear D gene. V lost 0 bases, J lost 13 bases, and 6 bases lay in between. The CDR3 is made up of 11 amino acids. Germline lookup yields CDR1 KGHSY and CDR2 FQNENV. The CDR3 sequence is CASSQSASLFF. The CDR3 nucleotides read TGTGCCAGCAGCCAATCGGCCTCACTGTTTTTT.

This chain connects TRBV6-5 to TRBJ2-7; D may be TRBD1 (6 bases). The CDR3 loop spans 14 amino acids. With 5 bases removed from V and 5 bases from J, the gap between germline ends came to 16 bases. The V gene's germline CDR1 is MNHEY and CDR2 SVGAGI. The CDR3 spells CASSTRGGRNEQYF. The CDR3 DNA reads TGTGCCAGCAGTACCCGAGGGGGAAGGAACGAGCAGTACTTC.

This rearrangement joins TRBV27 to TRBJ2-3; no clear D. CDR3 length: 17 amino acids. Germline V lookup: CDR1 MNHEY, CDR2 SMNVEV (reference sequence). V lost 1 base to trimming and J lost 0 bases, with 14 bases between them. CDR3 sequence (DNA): TGTGCCAGCAGTTTATACGTCAGCTCCTCTAGCACAGATACGCAGTATTTT. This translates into CASSLYVSSSSTDTQYF.

The CDR3 coding sequence is TGTGCCAGCAGTTTGGGCCCCGCCTACGAGCAGTACTTC. Translation: CASSLGPAYEQYF. The J gene is TRBJ2-7, the V gene TRBV27; D uncertain. The length of the CDR3 is 13 residues. The germline V and J ends were trimmed by 3 bases and 2 bases, with 8 bases remaining between them. CDR1 and CDR2 from the germline V gene are MNHEY and SMNVEV (reference sequence).

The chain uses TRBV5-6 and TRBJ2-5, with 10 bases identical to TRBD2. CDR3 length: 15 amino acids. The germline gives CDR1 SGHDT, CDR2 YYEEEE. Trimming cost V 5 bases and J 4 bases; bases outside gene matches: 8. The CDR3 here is CASSTSGRARETQYF. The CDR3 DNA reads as TGTGCCAGCAGTACGAGCGGGAGGGCTCGAGAGACCCAGTACTTC.

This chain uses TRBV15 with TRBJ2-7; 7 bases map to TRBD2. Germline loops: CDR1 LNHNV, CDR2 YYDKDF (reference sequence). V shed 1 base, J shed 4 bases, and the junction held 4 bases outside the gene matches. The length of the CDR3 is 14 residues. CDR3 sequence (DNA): TGTGCCACCAGCAGAGGTCAGGGAGGGTACGAGCAGTACTTC. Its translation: CATSRGQGGYEQYF.

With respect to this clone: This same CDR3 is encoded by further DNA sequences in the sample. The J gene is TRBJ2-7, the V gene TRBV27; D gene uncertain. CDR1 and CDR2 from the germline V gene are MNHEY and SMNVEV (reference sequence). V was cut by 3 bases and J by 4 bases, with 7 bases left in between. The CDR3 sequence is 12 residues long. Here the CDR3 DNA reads TGTGCCAGCAGTTTTTCAGGTTACGAGCAGTACTTC. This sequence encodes CASSFSGYEQYF.

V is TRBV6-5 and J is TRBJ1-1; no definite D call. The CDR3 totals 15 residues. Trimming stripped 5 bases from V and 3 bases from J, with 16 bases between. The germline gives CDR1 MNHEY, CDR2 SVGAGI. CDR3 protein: CASSPPGPPDTEAFF. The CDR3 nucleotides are TGTGCCAGCAGTCCCCCCGGGCCTCCGGACACTGAAGCTTTCTTT.

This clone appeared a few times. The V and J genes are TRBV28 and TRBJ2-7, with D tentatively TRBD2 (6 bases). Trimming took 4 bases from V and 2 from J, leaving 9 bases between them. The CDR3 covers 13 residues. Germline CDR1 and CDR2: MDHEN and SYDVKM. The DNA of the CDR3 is TGTGCCAGCAGTTACGGGACTCCCTACGAGCAGTACTTC. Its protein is CASSYGTPYEQYF.

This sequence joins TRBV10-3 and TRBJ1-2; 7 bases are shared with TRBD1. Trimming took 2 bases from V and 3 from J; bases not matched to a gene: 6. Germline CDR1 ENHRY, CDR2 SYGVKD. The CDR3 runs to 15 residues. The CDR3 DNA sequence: TGTGCCATCAGTGAGGTAGAGGGGGCGGACTATGGCTACACCTTC. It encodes CAISEVEGADYGYTF.

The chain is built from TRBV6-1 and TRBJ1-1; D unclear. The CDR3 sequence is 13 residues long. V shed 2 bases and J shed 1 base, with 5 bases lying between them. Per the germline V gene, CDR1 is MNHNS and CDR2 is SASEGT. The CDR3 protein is CASSENENTEAFF. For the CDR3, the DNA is TGTGCCAGCAGTGAAAACGAGAACACTGAAGCTTTCTTT.

CDR3 region: CASSTTRLAGGLVVDTQYF. The CDR3 DNA reads TGTGCCAGCAGCACCACGCGGCTAGCGGGAGGGCTTGTTGTAGATACGCAGTATTTT. This chain joins TRBV7-9 and TRBJ2-3; TRBD2 agrees at 12 bases. There are 19 residues in the CDR3. The V segment lost 5 bases and the J segment 5 bases; nucleotides outside the gene matches: 17. Germline lookup yields CDR1 SEHNR and CDR2 FQNEAQ (reference sequence).

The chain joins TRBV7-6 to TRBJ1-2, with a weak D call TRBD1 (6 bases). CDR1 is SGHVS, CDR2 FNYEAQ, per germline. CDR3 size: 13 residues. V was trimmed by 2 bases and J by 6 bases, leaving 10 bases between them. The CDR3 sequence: CASSLTGRDGYTF. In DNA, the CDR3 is TGTGCCAGCAGCTTAACAGGGCGGGATGGCTACACCTTC.

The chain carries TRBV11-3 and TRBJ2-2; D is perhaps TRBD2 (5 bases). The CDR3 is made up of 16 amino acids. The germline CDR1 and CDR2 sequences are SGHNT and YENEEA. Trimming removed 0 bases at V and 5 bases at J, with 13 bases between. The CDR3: CASSLDSWELTGELFF. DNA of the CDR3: TGTGCCAGCAGCTTAGATTCGTGGGAGTTAACCGGGGAGCTGTTTTTT.

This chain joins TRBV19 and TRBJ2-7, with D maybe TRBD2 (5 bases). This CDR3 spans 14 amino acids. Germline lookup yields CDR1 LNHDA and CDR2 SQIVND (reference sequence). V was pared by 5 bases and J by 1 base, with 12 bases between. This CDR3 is CASSSLPGSYEQYF. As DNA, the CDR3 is TGTGCCAGTAGTTCCCTACCGGGGTCCTACGAGCAGTACTTC.

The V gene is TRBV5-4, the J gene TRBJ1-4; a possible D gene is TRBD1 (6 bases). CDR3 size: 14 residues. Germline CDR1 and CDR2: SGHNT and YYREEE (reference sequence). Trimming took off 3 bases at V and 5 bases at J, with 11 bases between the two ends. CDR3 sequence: CASSWGQPNEKLFF. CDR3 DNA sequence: TGTGCCAGCAGCTGGGGACAACCCAATGAAAAACTGTTTTTT.

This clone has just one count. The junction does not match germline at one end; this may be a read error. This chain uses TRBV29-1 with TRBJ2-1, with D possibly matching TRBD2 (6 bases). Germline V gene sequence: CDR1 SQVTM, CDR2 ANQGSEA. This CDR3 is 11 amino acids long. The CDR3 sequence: CSVWSSRERIF. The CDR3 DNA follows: TGCAGCGTTTGGAGTTCACGGGAGAGGATCTTC.

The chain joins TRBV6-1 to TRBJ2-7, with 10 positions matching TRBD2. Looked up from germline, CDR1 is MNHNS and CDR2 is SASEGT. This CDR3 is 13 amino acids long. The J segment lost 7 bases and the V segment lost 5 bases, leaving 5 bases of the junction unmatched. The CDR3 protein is CASSSWTSGEQYF. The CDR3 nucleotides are TGTGCCAGCAGTTCTTGGACTAGCGGTGAGCAGTACTTC.

CDR3 sequence: CASTVGGRSNQPQHF. The CDR3, as DNA: TGTGCCAGTACCGTGGGGGGGAGAAGCAATCAGCCCCAGCATTTT. This chain links TRBV19 with TRBJ1-5, with D possibly matching TRBD1 (5 bases). The germline V and J ends were trimmed by 7 bases and 1 base, with 14 bases remaining between them. CDR3 size: 15 residues. Germline-derived CDR1 and CDR2 are LNHDA and SQIVND (reference sequence).

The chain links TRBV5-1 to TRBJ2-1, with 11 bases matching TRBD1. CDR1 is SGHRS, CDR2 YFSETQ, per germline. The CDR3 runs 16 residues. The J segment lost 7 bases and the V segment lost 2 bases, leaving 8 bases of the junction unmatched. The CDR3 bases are TGCGCCAGCAGCTTTAAAGGGACAGGGGGTTGGAATGAGCAGTTCTTC. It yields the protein CASSFKGTGGWNEQFF.

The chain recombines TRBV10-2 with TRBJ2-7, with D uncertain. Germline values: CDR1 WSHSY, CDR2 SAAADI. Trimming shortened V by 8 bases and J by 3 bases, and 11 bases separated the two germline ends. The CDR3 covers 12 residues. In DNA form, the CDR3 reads TGCGCCAGCCAAGGCAGGCTCTACGAGCAGTACTTC. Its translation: CASQGRLYEQYF.

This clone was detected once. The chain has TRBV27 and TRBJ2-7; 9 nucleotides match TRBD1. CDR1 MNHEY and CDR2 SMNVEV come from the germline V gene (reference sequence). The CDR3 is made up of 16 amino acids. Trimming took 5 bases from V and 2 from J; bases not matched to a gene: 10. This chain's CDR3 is CASSTAPGTGTYEQYF. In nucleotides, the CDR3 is TGTGCCAGCAGTACAGCCCCCGGGACAGGGACCTACGAGCAGTACTTC.